A single sample gave rise to the 16 T cell receptor beta chains below, sequenced in a study of T cells in Graves' hyperthyroidism and ophthalmopathy. The CDR3 regions of TCR beta were amplified from RNA transcripts. A set of HTBI primers served as the primers for a first-round RT-PCR of the TCR CDR3. TCRdb re-derived calls from the multiplex PCR reads in MiXCR, one entry per CDR3 protein. The sample carries more than 450,000 distinct CDR3 sequences, about 20% recorded once. The material sequenced was blood. The receptors were sampled from a man between 35 and 55 years old with Graves' ophthalmopathy.

This clonotype turned up a few times. The junction departs from germline at one end; a sequencing error may be responsible. This CDR3 reads CASSQRLGTEASDTQYF. CDR3 in DNA: TGTGCTAGCAGTCAGAGACTTGGGACGGAGGCTTCAGATACGCAGTATTTT. V usage is TRBV7-7 and J usage is TRBJ2-3, with D tentatively TRBD1 or TRBD2 (5 bases each). CDR1 is SSHAT, CDR2 FNYEAQ, per germline (reference sequence). The CDR3 sequence is 17 residues long.

This chain links TRBV6-1 with TRBJ2-2; 12 bases fit TRBD2. Germline trimming cut 1 base from V and 1 base from J; bases unmatched to any gene: 7. The CDR3 runs to 19 residues. CDR1 and CDR2 (germline): MNHNS, SASEGT. CDR3 residues: CASSEGLGLAGRNTGELFF. Written as DNA, the CDR3 is TGTGCCAGCAGTGAAGGCCTGGGACTAGCGGGTAGGAACACCGGGGAGCTGTTTTTT.

V and J are TRBV19 and TRBJ2-7; 9 bases are a match to TRBD2. Germline CDR1 LNHDA, CDR2 SQIVND (reference sequence). The length of the CDR3 is 16 residues. V dropped 5 bases and J dropped 2; count of bases not matched to a gene: 10. CDR3 sequence: CASSPRSGRFTYEQYF. CDR3 DNA sequence: TGTGCCAGTAGTCCCAGAAGCGGGAGGTTCACCTACGAGCAGTACTTC.

This clonotype was observed many times. This rearrangement joins TRBV27 to TRBJ2-7, with unresolved D. With 1 base removed from V and 2 bases from J, the gap between germline ends came to 9 bases. This CDR3 comprises 14 residues. The germline CDR1 and CDR2 sequences are MNHEY and SMNVEV (reference sequence). CDR3 nucleotide sequence: TGTGCCAGCAGTTTATACAATACCGCCTACGAGCAGTACTTC. This encodes CASSLYNTAYEQYF.

The chain employs TRBV20-1 and TRBJ2-6; D gene ambiguous. This CDR3 contains 15 residues. Germline V CDR1 and CDR2: DFQATT, SNEGSKA (reference sequence). V was clipped by 3 bases and J by 2 bases, with 11 bases between them. CDR3 nucleotides: TGCAGTGCTAGGGATAGGCAAACTGGGGCCAACGTCCTGACTTTC. It specifies CSARDRQTGANVLTF.

This sequence joins TRBV7-8 and TRBJ1-1; D remains unclear. V lost 1 base and J lost 5, with 11 bases in between. The CDR3 sequence is 14 residues long. Germline values: CDR1 SGHVS, CDR2 FQNEAQ. This chain's CDR3 is CASSLGGIRTEAFF. The CDR3 bases are TGTGCCAGCAGCTTAGGAGGGATTAGAACTGAAGCTTTCTTT.

The chain couples TRBV20-1 to TRBJ2-5, with 7 bases matching TRBD1. CDR1 and CDR2 (germline): DFQATT, SNEGSKA (reference sequence). This CDR3 has 16 residues. The trim removed 1 base at V and 1 base at J, leaving 9 bases unmatched. CDR3: CSARGLTGTLQETQYF. The CDR3, as DNA: TGCAGTGCTAGAGGCCTGACAGGGACCCTCCAAGAGACCCAGTACTTC.

The chain employs TRBV6-1 and TRBJ2-1; the match to TRBD2 covers 8 bases. Germline CDR1 is MNHNS and CDR2 is SASEGT. The CDR3 runs 14 residues. After removal of 10 bases from V and 4 bases from J, the junction contained 9 bases not matched to a gene. The CDR3 DNA reads TGTGCCACCCTAAAGCGGGGGAAATACAATGAGCAGTTCTTC. Translating it yields CATLKRGKYNEQFF.

This clonotype was seen a handful of times. V usage is TRBV5-1 and J usage is TRBJ2-3, with 15 bases aligning to TRBD2. Germline CDR1 is SGHRS and CDR2 is YFSETQ. This CDR3 comprises 18 residues. Trimming cost V 2 bases and J 2 bases; bases outside gene matches: 6. As DNA, the CDR3 is TGCGCCAGCAGCTTCGGACTAGCGGGGGGGCCTAACACAGATACGCAGTATTTT. Its protein product is CASSFGLAGGPNTDTQYF.

The table lists this clonotype with many counts. This rearrangement joins TRBV30 to TRBJ2-2, with TRBD1 identical over 11 bases. J was trimmed by 7 bases and V by 4 bases; bases with no gene match: 5. This CDR3 has 14 residues. The germline gives CDR1 GTSNPN, CDR2 SVGIG (reference sequence). The CDR3 bases are TGTGCCTGGAACCGGGACAGGGGGGTCGGGGAGCTGTTTTTT. The encoded protein is CAWNRDRGVGELFF. Looking up the rest from reference TRBV30 and TRBJ2-2 gives the full variable domain: SQTIHQWPATLVQPVGSPLSLECTVEGTSNPNLYWYRQAAGRGLQLLFYSVGIGQISSEVPQNLSASRPQDRQFILSSKKLLLSDSGFYLCAWNRDRGVGELFFGEGSRLTVL.

This clonotype has more than one count but fewer than ten. The chain links TRBV19 to TRBJ1-4; 7 bases align to TRBD1. Germline CDR1 is LNHDA and CDR2 is SQIVND (reference sequence). This CDR3 spans 16 amino acids. V shed 4 bases, J shed 8 bases, and the junction held 13 bases outside the gene matches. The CDR3 loop reads CASSTSTGTAYEKLFF. Here the CDR3 DNA reads TGTGCCAGTAGTACTAGCACCGGGACAGCCTACGAAAAACTGTTTTTT.

About this clonotype itself: Mismatch with germline at one junction end may stem from a read error. The V call is TRBV9, the J call TRBJ1-1, with 9 bases aligning to TRBD1. There are 15 residues in the CDR3. Germline CDR1 SGDLS, CDR2 YYNGEE. In DNA form, the CDR3 reads TGTGCCAACAGCGTAGAAGGGACAGGGAGAACTGAAGCTTTCTTT. Translation gives CANSVEGTGRTEAFF.

This chain joins TRBV5-1 and TRBJ2-3; TRBD2 matches at 9 bases. Germline V lookup: CDR1 SGHRS, CDR2 YFSETQ. This CDR3 contains 15 residues. Trimming cost V 4 bases and J 2 bases; bases outside gene matches: 5. CDR3 sequence: CASSEAGGLTDTQYF. The CDR3 DNA reads TGCGCCAGCAGCGAAGCGGGAGGTCTCACAGATACGCAGTATTTT.

Comments on this clonotype: Being one base from a much bigger clone, this may be a read error. This rearrangement joins TRBV28 to TRBJ1-1, with D tentatively TRBD1 (5 bases). Germline V lookup: CDR1 MDHEN, CDR2 SYDVKM. The CDR3 runs to 13 residues. Trimming removed 11 bases from V and 1 base from J, with 14 bases in between. In DNA form, the CDR3 reads TGTGCCCACGGGGCGAGCCCGAACACTGAAGCTTTCTTT. Translated, it gives CAHGASPNTEAFF.

In this sample, this clonotype turned up many times. The chain couples TRBV2 to TRBJ1-4; maybe TRBD1 (5 bases). CDR1 SNHLY and CDR2 FYNNEI come from the germline V gene. Trimming cost V 0 bases and J 8 bases, with 16 bases left between them. The CDR3 length is 16 residues. As DNA, the CDR3 is TGTGCCAGCAGTGAAGCCTTAAGTTGGGGGAAAGAAAAACTGTTTTTT. Its protein product is CASSEALSWGKEKLFF.

This clonotype was recorded a few times. The chain joins TRBV20-1 to TRBJ2-7; TRBD2 agrees at 13 bases. V gave up 3 bases and J gave up 2 bases; unmatched junction bases: 4. The CDR3 length is 15 residues. Germline loops: CDR1 DFQATT, CDR2 SNEGSKA (reference sequence). CDR3 loop: CSASPLAGGAYEQYF. The CDR3 DNA reads as TGCAGTGCTAGCCCACTAGCGGGAGGGGCCTACGAGCAGTACTTC.